This entry is about one T cell receptor beta chain. Its specificity is unknown. Sequencing used immunoSEQ multiplex PCR; TCRdb keeps in-frame clones, though not all of them. The sample includes 13,000 to 15,000 clones, 60% to 80% seen only once; the top ten take roughly 23%. Antigen-specific CD4+ T cells were expanded (with viral peptide pools) by the ViraFEST assay ahead of sequencing. Having been cultured for around ten days, the cells underwent CD4+ T cell isolation. Each participant was administered two doses of either the BNT162b2 or the mRNA-1273 vaccine. A half-medium replacement with IL-2 medium was carried out on days 3 and 7. V gave up 1 base and J gave up 1 base, with 10 bases separating them. The CDR3 is 15 residues long. The V gene's germline CDR1 is SGHRS and CDR2 YFSETQ. This record belongs to a study of vaccination effects on CD4 cells after COVID-19.

V usage is TRBV5-1 and J usage is TRBJ2-3, with D hard to call. The TCR was taken from a human donor who received a COVID-19 vaccine. The sample consisted of CD4+ T cells from PBMCs cultured with HCoV-NL63 spike peptides, taken after COVID-19 vaccination. The CDR3 DNA sequence: TGCGCCAGCAGCTTGCTACCACCCGGCACAGATACGCAGTATTTT. Its translation is CASSLLPPGTDTQYF.